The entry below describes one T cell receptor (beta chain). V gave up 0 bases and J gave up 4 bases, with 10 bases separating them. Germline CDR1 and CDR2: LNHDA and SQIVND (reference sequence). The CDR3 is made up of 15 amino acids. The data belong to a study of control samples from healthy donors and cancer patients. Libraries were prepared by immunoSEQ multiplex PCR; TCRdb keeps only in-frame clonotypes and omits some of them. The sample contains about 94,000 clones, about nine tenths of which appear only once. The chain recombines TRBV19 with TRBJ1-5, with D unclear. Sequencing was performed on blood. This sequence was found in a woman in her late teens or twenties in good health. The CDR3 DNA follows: TGTGCCAGTAGTATAGATCTTCAGACGAATCAGCCCCAGCATTTT. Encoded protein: CASSIDLQTNQPQHF.